These 27 T cell receptor beta chains were sequenced from one sample in a study of T cell repertoires in cytomegalovirus infection. Antigens of these TCRs are unknown. Each CDR3 protein gets one entry after TCRdb re-called the reads with MiXCR. The table records some 920,000 distinct CDR3 sequences, approximately 31% of them present only once. Sequencing used cultured CD8+ T cells from PBMCs, obtained from culture after CMV antigen stimulation. Receptor source: a human donor in good health (CMV status not recorded). Some clones in this sample may be carry-over from other donors' samples.

This clonotype was counted between two and nine times. J is TRBJ1-1 and V is TRBV6-6, with D uncertain. This CDR3 region has 12 residues. The V end was cut by 2 bases, the J end by 7 bases, with 8 bases between. Germline loops: CDR1 MNHNY, CDR2 SVGAGI (reference sequence). This chain's CDR3 is CASSYGSGEAFF. CDR3 coding DNA: TGTGCCAGCAGTTACGGTTCGGGTGAAGCTTTCTTT.

This clonotype was observed at least ten times. V usage is TRBV7-2 and J usage is TRBJ1-4; D is unresolved. In germline, CDR1 is SGHTA, CDR2 FQGNSA. V was trimmed by 1 base and J by 7 bases, leaving 13 bases between them. The CDR3 totals 15 residues. The CDR3 sequence: CASSLGSQAPEKLFF. In nucleotides, the CDR3 is TGTGCCAGCAGCTTAGGCTCGCAGGCACCTGAAAAACTGTTTTTT.

This clonotype was recorded a few times. The chain uses TRBV7-9 and TRBJ1-1; 7 positions match TRBD1. The CDR3 covers 15 residues. Per germline, CDR1 SEHNR and CDR2 FQNEAQ (reference sequence). The ends lost 1 base at V and 6 bases at J; junction bases unmatched: 8. As DNA, the CDR3 is TGTGCCAGCAGCTTAGACCCGACAGGGCACCCTGAAGCTTTCTTT. It encodes CASSLDPTGHPEAFF.

V is TRBV7-9 and J is TRBJ2-2; 9 bases fit TRBD2. V lost 6 bases, J lost 1 base, and 3 bases stayed unmatched. The CDR3 is made up of 15 amino acids. Germline V gene sequence: CDR1 SEHNR, CDR2 FQNEAQ (reference sequence). DNA for the CDR3: TGTGCCAGCAGAAGCGGGGGGATGAACACCGGGGAGCTGTTTTTT. Amino acid sequence: CASRSGGMNTGELFF.

This clonotype was counted ten times or more. The rearrangement joins TRBV7-2 to TRBJ1-3, with TRBD1 as a possible D gene (6 bases). The germline CDR1 and CDR2 sequences are SGHTA and FQGNSA. CDR3 length: 15 residues. The germline V and J ends were trimmed by 5 bases and 3 bases, with 14 bases remaining between them. CDR3 amino acids: CASSPSMTGGNTIYF. The CDR3 DNA reads as TGTGCCAGCAGCCCATCCATGACAGGTGGAAACACCATATATTTT.

The chain uses TRBV4-2 and TRBJ2-3, with 9 nucleotides matching TRBD2. CDR3 length: 17 residues. Germline values: CDR1 LGHNA, CDR2 YNFKEQ. Trimming removed 0 bases from V and 2 bases from J; junction bases left unmatched: 6. The CDR3 DNA reads TGTGCCAGCAGCCAAGAGGGAGCGGGGGGACCCACAGATACGCAGTATTTT. Its translation: CASSQEGAGGPTDTQYF.

The V and J genes are TRBV6-5 and TRBJ1-2; no reliable D call. Trimming stripped 6 bases from V and 4 bases from J, with 21 bases between. There are 16 residues in the CDR3. From germline, CDR1 is MNHEY and CDR2 SVGAGI. The CDR3 DNA follows: TGTGCCAGCAGCTTGGACCTAACAGACGTTCTCTATGGCTACACCTTC. The encoded protein is CASSLDLTDVLYGYTF.

This clonotype was counted many times. The rearrangement joins TRBV25-1 to TRBJ2-7, with TRBD2 matching 10 bases. Germline trimming cut 1 base from V and 2 bases from J; bases unmatched to any gene: 8. Germline V gives CDR1 MGHDK, CDR2 SYGVNS. The CDR3 runs to 17 residues. The CDR3 DNA reads TGTGCCAGCAGTGAATCCGAACTAGCGGGGCCAGCCTACGAGCAGTACTTC. This codes for CASSESELAGPAYEQYF.

This chain joins TRBV13 and TRBJ1-4; maybe TRBD1 (5 bases). The CDR3 loop spans 14 amino acids. Trimming removed 3 bases at V and 8 bases at J, with 13 bases between. Germline-derived CDR1 and CDR2 are PRHDT and FYEKMQ (reference sequence). CDR3 loop: CASSFSGGREKLFF. DNA for the CDR3: TGTGCCAGCAGCTTCTCTGGGGGTAGGGAAAAACTGTTTTTT.

This clonotype has at least ten counts. This chain connects TRBV7-8 to TRBJ2-5; TRBD1 is a possible D gene (5 bases). Germline V gene data show CDR1 as SGHVS and CDR2 as FQNEAQ. V lost 4 bases and J lost 3, with 21 bases in between. The CDR3 has 17 residues. The CDR3 loop reads CASSWTVQDMMEETQYF. The CDR3, as DNA: TGTGCCAGCAGCTGGACGGTCCAGGACATGATGGAAGAGACCCAGTACTTC.

The chain carries TRBV7-9 and TRBJ2-1; D uncertain. Per the germline V gene, CDR1 is SEHNR and CDR2 is FQNEAQ (reference sequence). The CDR3 loop spans 13 amino acids. V was trimmed by 5 bases and J by 6 bases, leaving 11 bases between them. CDR3 bases: TGTGCCAGCAGCCGGGCCGATCCCAATGAGCAGTTCTTC. Its translation: CASSRADPNEQFF. Variable domain in full (rest from reference TRBV7-9 and TRBJ2-1): DTGVSQNPRHKITKRGQNVTFRCDPISEHNRLYWYRQTLGQGPEFLTYFQNEAQLEKSRLLSDRFSAERPKGSFSTLEIQRTEQGDSAMYLCASSRADPNEQFFGPGTRLTVL.

This clonotype was detected only a few times. The V call is TRBV6-6, the J call TRBJ1-5; D remains unclear. Trimming removed 0 bases at V and 7 bases at J, with 7 bases between. CDR1 MNHNY and CDR2 SVGAGI come from the germline V gene (reference sequence). The CDR3 runs 13 residues. The DNA for the CDR3 is TGTGCCAGCAGTTACTCGTACGCGCAGCCCCAGCATTTT. Protein sequence: CASSYSYAQPQHF.

This clonotype was counted many times. CDR3 amino acids: CASSAGSFPSLLAKNIQYF. The DNA for the CDR3 is TGTGCCAGCAGTGCCGGCTCCTTTCCCTCTCTACTAGCCAAAAACATTCAGTACTTC. This rearrangement joins TRBV2 to TRBJ2-4; D uncertain. CDR1 and CDR2 (germline): SNHLY, FYNNEI. The CDR3 sequence is 19 residues long. Trimming left V 4 bases short and J 0 bases short, with 22 bases between. Full variable domain (missing parts from reference TRBV2 and TRBJ2-4): EPEVTQTPSHQVTQMGQEVILRCVPISNHLYFYWYRQILGQKVEFLVSFYNNEISEKSEIFDDQFSVERPDGSNFTLKIRSTKLEDSAMYFCASSAGSFPSLLAKNIQYFGAGTRLSVL.

CDR3 in DNA: TGTGCCAGCAGCCAAGATCTTGGGGTTACCGGGGAGCTGTTTTTT. This gives the protein CASSQDLGVTGELFF. The chain recombines TRBV14 with TRBJ2-2; unclear D gene. CDR1 is SGHDN, CDR2 FVKESK, per germline. V lost 0 bases and J 5 bases, leaving 10 bases between the germline ends. CDR3 length: 15 residues.

This sequence joins TRBV7-6 and TRBJ2-3; D might be TRBD1 or TRBD2, each matching 6 bases. The ends were cut back, 5 bases at V and 2 bases at J, with 14 bases in the middle. Germline CDR1 and CDR2: SGHVS and FNYEAQ. CDR3 length equals 15 residues. The CDR3 sequence is CASSPPGATTDTQYF. The CDR3 DNA is TGTGCCAGCAGCCCCCCGGGGGCAACCACAGATACGCAGTATTTT.

For this clonotype: This sequence may be a read error, since a much larger clone differs from it by one base. The rearrangement links TRBV7-8 to TRBJ2-2; TRBD2 aligns across 8 bases. There are 15 residues in the CDR3. The V gene's germline CDR1 is SGHVS and CDR2 FQNEAQ. CDR3 coding DNA: TGTGCCAGCAGGCAAGCGGGGGCCAACACCGGGGATCTGTTTTTT. Its translation: CASRQAGANTGDLFF.

Only a few counts were recorded for this clonotype. The V and J genes are TRBV4-1 and TRBJ1-6, with a weak D call TRBD1 (6 bases). Trimming cost V 0 bases and J 12 bases, with 15 bases left between them. The germline V gene encodes CDR1 MGHRA and CDR2 YSYEKL. The CDR3 is 15 residues long. The CDR3 spells CASSQDPRGTLPLHF. CDR3 DNA: TGCGCCAGCAGCCAAGATCCCAGGGGCACGTTACCCCTCCACTTT.

Only a few counts were recorded for this clonotype. The rearrangement joins TRBV7-6 to TRBJ2-3, with 8 bases lining up with TRBD1. The trim removed 6 bases at V and 2 bases at J, leaving 1 base unmatched. The CDR3 length is 13 residues. Germline loops: CDR1 SGHVS, CDR2 FNYEAQ. DNA of the CDR3: TGTGCCAGCAGGACAGGGGCCACAGATACGCAGTATTTT. As protein: CASRTGATDTQYF.

The chain is built from TRBV6-5 and TRBJ2-4, with D maybe TRBD1 (8 bases). The germline V gene encodes CDR1 MNHEY and CDR2 SVGAGI. This CDR3 contains 15 residues. The ends were cut back, 6 bases at V and 6 bases at J, with 18 bases in the middle. The CDR3 DNA reads TGTGCCAGCAGCCCCTCGGACAGGGAGGGAAACATTCAGTACTTC. Protein: CASSPSDREGNIQYF.

Only a few counts were recorded for this clonotype. The chain couples TRBV2 to TRBJ2-1, with D unclear. The CDR3 covers 10 residues. With 8 bases removed from V and 7 bases from J, the gap between germline ends came to 6 bases. Germline lookup yields CDR1 SNHLY and CDR2 FYNNEI. This CDR3 is CASLRNEQFF. The CDR3 nucleotides are TGTGCCAGCCTCAGAAATGAGCAGTTCTTC.

The chain employs TRBV6-8 and TRBJ2-6; possibly TRBD2 for D (6 bases). Germline V lookup: CDR1 MNHGY, CDR2 SAAAGT. CDR3 length: 19 amino acids. V lost 4 bases, J lost 0 bases, and 19 bases lay in between. The CDR3 DNA follows: TGTGCCAGCAGTTCCCCACTAGCCAGGGTTTCCTCTGGGGCCAACGTCCTGACTTTC. This codes for CASSSPLARVSSGANVLTF.

In this sample, this clonotype turned up a few times. No conserved phenylalanine or tryptophan is present at the end of the CDR3, so a read error is the likely explanation. It is unclear where the CDR3 begins or ends on the DNA, so no DNA is shown, and the CDR3 is as TCRdb lists it. The genes are TRBV7-9 and TRBJ2-5; TRBD2 was called by the table and not checked on the DNA. Germline V gene sequence: CDR1 SEHNR, CDR2 FQNEAQ (reference sequence). Both ends counted, the CDR3 spans 15 residues. The CDR3 spells CASSSSKRTSGGLYL.

Worth noting for this clonotype: The junction and the germline gene differ at one end; a read error may be behind it. This rearrangement joins TRBV5-6 to TRBJ1-5, with 8 bases fitting TRBD1. The CDR3 is made up of 15 amino acids. The V gene's germline CDR1 is SGHDT and CDR2 YYEEEE. The chain's CDR3 is CASSLTGGVGQSQHF. The CDR3 coding sequence is TGTGCCAGCAGCTTGACAGGGGGGGTCGGTCAGTCCCAGCATTTT.

The genes are TRBV5-8 and TRBJ1-5, with unresolved D. The CDR3 runs 17 residues. CDR1 is SGHTS and CDR2 is YDEGEE in the germline V gene. V was shortened by 2 bases and J by 2 bases, with 17 bases between the two germline ends. CDR3 sequence: CASSLMDGPTGNQPQHF. The CDR3 DNA is TGTGCCAGCAGCTTAATGGACGGGCCGACGGGCAATCAGCCCCAGCATTTT.

The rearrangement joins TRBV24-1 to TRBJ2-2; 12 bases fit TRBD1. CDR1 is KGHDR, CDR2 SFDVKD, per germline. V dropped 1 base and J dropped 4; count of bases not matched to a gene: 9. The CDR3 is 19 residues long. The CDR3 loop is CATSDFGTGGRRITGELFF. The DNA for the CDR3 is TGTGCCACCAGTGATTTCGGGACAGGGGGCAGGAGAATCACCGGGGAGCTGTTTTTT.

This clonotype occurred a few times. The chain recombines TRBV28 with TRBJ2-1; the D is unclear. The germline V gene encodes CDR1 MDHEN and CDR2 SYDVKM. V lost 5 bases and J 0 bases, leaving 23 bases between the germline ends. The CDR3 has 19 amino acids. The CDR3 protein is CASSPSLLQGDSSYNEQFF. In DNA form, the CDR3 reads TGTGCCAGCAGTCCCTCTCTCCTTCAAGGTGATAGCTCCTACAATGAGCAGTTCTTC.

The chain uses TRBV7-8 and TRBJ2-5; TRBD1 might be the D (6 bases). There are 17 residues in the CDR3. V gave up 10 bases and J gave up 6 bases, with 30 bases separating them. From germline, CDR1 is SGHVS and CDR2 FQNEAQ. CDR3 residues: CATLGQGQEPSKKTQYF. CDR3 sequence (DNA): TGTGCCACCCTCGGGCAGGGGCAAGAACCCTCTAAAAAGACCCAGTACTTC.